This T cell receptor (beta chain) was identified in a study of blood T cell repertoires in COVID-19. On the study more broadly: Some COVID-19 samples were acute and others convalescent; all came from the United States, Italy and Spain. PBMCs, B-cell-depleted T cells, or T cells provided the cDNA or gDNA that made up the material.

In the study's own analysis: Using reference gene primer amplification, nucleated cell counts were estimated. Sequenced by immunoSEQ multiplex PCR; TCRdb stores in-frame clones only, minus some. V, J and clone size reflect that table, while D and trimming were determined from the DNA. The sample yields 35,000 to 45,000 clones, about nine tenths seen once. The source of this sequence is a human donor in a cohort sampled during active COVID-19. The source material was peripheral blood.

The CDR3, as DNA: TGTGCCTGGAGTGGGGGGCAAGGCTACACCTTC. This codes for CAWSGGQGYTF. The chain couples TRBV30 to TRBJ1-2, with a weak D call TRBD1 (6 bases). Trimming removed 1 base at V and 8 bases at J, with 8 bases between. Per the germline V gene, CDR1 is GTSNPN and CDR2 is SVGIG (reference sequence). This CDR3 is 11 amino acids long.